The 9 T cell receptor beta chains presented below share a single source sample, sequenced in a study of shared clonotypes between healthy human individuals. TCRdb keeps only in-frame clones here, not all; method: immunoSEQ multiplex PCR. This sample has approximately 1,000,000 clones, with 60% to 80% found just once. Sequenced material: memory CD4+ T cells from PBMCs. The subset was: CD45RA-negative fraction. All receptors come from a man aged 18 to 35 in good health. Some clones in this sample may be carry-over from other donors' samples.

This clone was observed a few times. With a much larger clone just one base away, this may be a read error. Other DNA sequences in this specimen translate into the identical CDR3. This chain joins TRBV28 and TRBJ2-5; D gene unclear. There are 11 residues in the CDR3. The V and J ends lost 2 bases and 2 bases respectively, with 0 bases between them. Germline lookup yields CDR1 MDHEN and CDR2 SYDVKM. The CDR3 spells CASSLQETQYF. CDR3 nucleotide sequence: TGTGCCAGCAGTTTACAAGAGACCCAGTACTTC.

The chain couples TRBV7-2 to TRBJ1-3; 8 nucleotides line up with TRBD1. CDR3 size: 16 residues. The J segment lost 0 bases and the V segment lost 5 bases, leaving 6 bases of the junction unmatched. Germline lookup yields CDR1 SGHTA and CDR2 FQGNSA. DNA of the CDR3: TGTGCCAGCAGCCCCCAAGGACAGGGCTCTGGAAACACCATATATTTT. Its protein product is CASSPQGQGSGNTIYF.

The chain couples TRBV28 to TRBJ1-5; D uncertain. Germline V lookup: CDR1 MDHEN, CDR2 SYDVKM. The CDR3 length is 12 residues. Trimming took off 10 bases at V and 10 bases at J, with 17 bases between the two ends. CDR3 loop: CATTLMLGPQHF. The CDR3, as DNA: TGTGCCACCACGTTGATGTTAGGCCCCCAGCATTTT.

The chain links TRBV28 to TRBJ1-2; a weak D match, TRBD1 (5 bases). V lost 10 bases to trimming and J lost 3 bases, with 12 bases between them. The CDR3 extends over 12 amino acids. The germline gives CDR1 MDHEN, CDR2 SYDVKM. For the CDR3, the DNA is TGTGCCACCCTGAGGGACTACTATGGCTACACCTTC. As protein: CATLRDYYGYTF.

Points on this clone: A read error may explain this, as a much larger clone is one base away. The same CDR3 is also encoded by other DNA sequences in this sample. The J gene is TRBJ2-3, the V gene TRBV7-2; no clear D. CDR1 is SGHTA and CDR2 is FQGNSA in the germline V gene. V was pared by 1 base and J by 1 base, with 3 bases between. This CDR3 spans 13 amino acids. The CDR3 loop is CASSLGGTDTQYF. DNA of the CDR3: TGTGCCAGCAGCTTAGGTGGCACAGATACGCAGTATTTT.

This clone has at least ten counts. The chain couples TRBV6-1 to TRBJ2-7, with 13 nucleotides matching TRBD2. V trimming: 0 bases; J trimming: 7 bases; junction bases outside the gene matches: 12. The CDR3 spans 18 residues. Per germline, CDR1 MNHNS and CDR2 SASEGT. The CDR3 is CASSEARGGLAGYGEQYF. The CDR3 DNA sequence: TGTGCCAGCAGTGAAGCGCGGGGGGGACTAGCGGGATATGGGGAGCAGTACTTC.

At least ten counts were recorded for this clone. This chain connects TRBV5-1 to TRBJ2-5, with D possibly being TRBD1 (6 bases). Between the trimmed V and J ends, which lost 7 bases and 5 bases, there was a span of 18 bases. The CDR3 spans 14 residues. Germline loops: CDR1 SGHRS, CDR2 YFSETQ. In nucleotides, the CDR3 is TGCGCCAGCCTCGGGCAAACCAGGGGCGAGACCCAGTACTTC. It is translated as CASLGQTRGETQYF.

Comment on this clone: Being one base from a much bigger clone, this may be a read error. The J gene is TRBJ2-7, the V gene TRBV11-2; 11 positions match TRBD1. With 5 bases clipped from V and 3 bases from J, the junction kept 3 bases outside the gene matches. Germline CDR1 is SGHAT and CDR2 is FQNNGV. The CDR3 consists of 14 residues. In DNA form, the CDR3 reads TGTGCCAGCAGCCGCGGGACAGGGGGCTACGAGCAGTACTTC. Protein: CASSRGTGGYEQYF. Combining the CDR3 with reference TRBV11-2 and TRBJ2-7 gives the whole variable domain EAGVAQSPRYKIIEKRQSVAFWCNPISGHATLYWYQQILGQGPKLLIQFQNNGVVDDSQLPKDRFSAERLKGVDSTLKIQPAKLEDSAVYLCASSRGTGGYEQYFGPGTRLTVT.

This chain uses TRBV10-2 with TRBJ1-1; 7 bases agree with TRBD1. The trim removed 6 bases at V and 7 bases at J, leaving 2 bases unmatched. The CDR3 has 11 amino acids. Looked up from germline, CDR1 is WSHSY and CDR2 is SAAADI. The CDR3 sequence: CASSDRVEAFF. The CDR3 nucleotides are TGCGCCAGCAGCGACAGGGTTGAAGCTTTCTTT.